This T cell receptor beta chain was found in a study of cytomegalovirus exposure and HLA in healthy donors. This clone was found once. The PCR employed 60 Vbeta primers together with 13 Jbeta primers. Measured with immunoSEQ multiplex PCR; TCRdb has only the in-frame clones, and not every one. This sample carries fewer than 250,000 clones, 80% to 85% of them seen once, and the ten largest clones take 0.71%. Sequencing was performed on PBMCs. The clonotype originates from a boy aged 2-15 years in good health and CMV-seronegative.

This chain's CDR3 is CASSYLLEVYNEQFF. The CDR3 nucleotides are TGTGCCAGCAGTTACCTCCTGGAGGTCTACAATGAGCAGTTCTTC. The rearrangement joins TRBV6-6 to TRBJ2-1, with D perhaps TRBD2 (5 bases). The CDR3 covers 15 residues. Trimming took off 2 bases at V and 3 bases at J, with 11 bases between the two ends. Germline V lookup: CDR1 MNHNY, CDR2 SVGAGI (reference sequence).